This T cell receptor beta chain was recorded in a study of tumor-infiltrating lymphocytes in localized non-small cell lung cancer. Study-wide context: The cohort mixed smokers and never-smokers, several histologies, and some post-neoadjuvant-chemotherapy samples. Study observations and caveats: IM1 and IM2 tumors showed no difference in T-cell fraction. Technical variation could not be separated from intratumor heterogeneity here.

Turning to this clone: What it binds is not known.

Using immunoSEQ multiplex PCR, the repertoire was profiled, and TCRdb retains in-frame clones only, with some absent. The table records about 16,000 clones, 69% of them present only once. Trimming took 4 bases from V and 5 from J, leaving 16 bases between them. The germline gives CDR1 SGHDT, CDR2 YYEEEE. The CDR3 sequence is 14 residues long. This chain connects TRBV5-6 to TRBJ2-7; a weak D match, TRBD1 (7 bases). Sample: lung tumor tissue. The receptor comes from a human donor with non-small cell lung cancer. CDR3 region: CASSGGTEYNEQYF. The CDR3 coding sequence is TGTGCCAGCAGCGGGGGGACAGAATACAACGAGCAGTACTTC.